This T cell receptor beta chain appears in the sequencing data of a study of response to subunit inactivated influenza vaccine. The germline V gene encodes CDR1 WNHNN and CDR2 SYGVQD (reference sequence). This CDR3 comprises 15 residues. Unmatched junction bases numbered 7, after V lost 5 bases and J lost 7 bases. TCRdb re-called the RT-PCR reads through MiXCR, storing one row per CDR3 protein. The repertoire holds about 570,000 distinct CDR3 sequences, with approximately 11% as singletons. The data also belong to a second study, concerning T cells expressing NK-cell markers. As reported in that work: The authors made TCR beta cDNA libraries by 5'RACE template switching. This switching added a universal primer site and UMIs. The study sequenced eight donors, seven HCMV-seropositive and one seronegative. These clonotypes additionally ranked first within the CD3+CD56-NKG2C+ fraction of four donors.

Sample: PBMCs from blood, taken on the day of vaccination. The chain employs TRBV10-1 and TRBJ2-1, with 11 bases fitting TRBD1. The source of this sequence is a man over 45 who received an inactivated influenza vaccine. The chain's CDR3 is CASSIGQGAANEQFF. The CDR3 bases are TGCGCCAGCAGTATCGGACAGGGGGCTGCTAATGAGCAGTTCTTC.